Listed below are T cell receptor beta chains from one sample, sequenced in a study of blood T cells in healthy people across ages. MiXCR, applied by TCRdb to the 5' RACE reads, yields one record per CDR3 protein. This table has some 1.5 million distinct CDR3 sequences, roughly 27% appearing once. Sequencing was performed on blood. The receptors shown here come from a woman between 25 and 40 years old in good health. CDR3s include the opening cysteine and the closing phenylalanine or tryptophan. D genes are given only for firm matches. Rows give clone size only sometimes, using once, few, many, or a class for an expanded clone.

D gene,J gene,clone size,V gene,CDR3 DNA,CDR3 protein
.,TRBJ1-3,once,TRBV5-1,TGCGCCAGCAGCTTGGACTCGGACACCATATATTTT,CASSLDSDTIYF
.,TRBJ1-5,few,TRBV6-6,TGTGCCAGCAGCCAAGGACGGACTAGCAATCAGCCCCAGCATTTT,CASSQGRTSNQPQHF
TRBD2,TRBJ2-1,.,TRBV5-1,TGCGCCAGCAGCTTGGATCCCCCATCTCTAGCGGGGGGGCGCGATGAGCAGTTCTTC,CASSLDPPSLAGGRDEQFF
.,TRBJ1-2,few,TRBV7-9,TGTGCCAGCAGACCTGCCCGGGGGGGCTACACCTTC,CASRPARGGYTF
TRBD1,TRBJ2-4,.,TRBV11-2,TGTGCCAGCAGCTTCTTACAGGGGGGAAACATTCAGTACTTC,CASSFLQGGNIQYF
.,TRBJ1-4,.,TRBV4-1,TGCGCCAGCAGGCGCCGGGACACAAAAAGCGCAACTAATGAAAAACTGTTTTTT,CASRRRDTKSATNEKLFF
.,TRBJ2-5,many,TRBV7-9,TGTGCCAGCAGCTTAGTGGGCAGCCAACAAGAGACCCAGTACTTC,CASSLVGSQQETQYF
.,TRBJ1-2,many,TRBV12-3/TRBV12-4,TGTGCCAGCAGTTCGGACAAATGGTATGGCTACACCTTC,CASSSDKWYGYTF
.,TRBJ2-1,.,TRBV5-1,TGCGCCAGCAGCTTAAGGAGCCCCTACAATAAGCAGTTCTTC,CASSLRSPYNKQFF
.,TRBJ1-6,.,TRBV10-1,TGCGCCAGAAACAGGGTAGGACGGTATAATTCACCCCTCCACTTT,CARNRVGRYNSPLHF
TRBD1,TRBJ1-1,.,TRBV5-1,TGCGCCAGCAATCGGGACAGGGGTGACACTGAAGCTTTCTTT,CASNRDRGDTEAFF
TRBD2,TRBJ2-3,.,TRBV9,TGTGCCAGCAGCGAGCCCCCGCGGGGGGGCCAGATTACGCAGTATTTT,CASSEPPRGGQITQYF
.,TRBJ2-7,.,TRBV7-9,TGTGCCAGCAGCAACCGGCACGAGCAGTACTTC,CASSNRHEQYF
TRBD1,TRBJ2-5,.,TRBV19,TGTGCCAGTAGGCGGACAGGGTTAGGGGAGACCCAGTACTTC,CASRRTGLGETQYF
TRBD1,TRBJ1-1,few,TRBV3-1,TGTGCCAGCAGTACAGGGGGGTACACTGAAGCTTTCTTT,CASSTGGYTEAFF
TRBD1,TRBJ2-7,.,TRBV29-1,TGCAGCGGCCGGGACAGGTTCATCGGCGAGCAGTACTTC,CSGRDRFIGEQYF
TRBD2,TRBJ2-1,.,TRBV29-1,TGCAGCGTTCACGCCGGGACTAGCGGGAGGACCTACAATGAGCAGTTCTTC,CSVHAGTSGRTYNEQFF
TRBD2,TRBJ2-5,once,TRBV20-1,TGCAGTGCTAAAGAAAGCGGGAGGGCCACCCAGACCCAGTACTTC,CSAKESGRATQTQYF
.,TRBJ1-5,.,TRBV12-3/TRBV12-4,TGTGCCAGCAGTTTACACCGAAATCAGCCCCAGCATTTT,CASSLHRNQPQHF
TRBD2,TRBJ2-7,.,TRBV14,TGTGCCAGCAGCCAAGTCTTAGGACTAGCGGGCACATACGAGCAGTACTTC,CASSQVLGLAGTYEQYF
.,TRBJ2-7,many,TRBV5-6,TGTGCCAGCAGCCTCATGACCTACGAGCAGTACTTC,CASSLMTYEQYF
TRBD2,TRBJ2-5,.,TRBV5-1,TGCGCCAGCAGCTCCCTTGGGGGGGTCGAGGAGACCCAGTACTTC,CASSSLGGVEETQYF
TRBD1,TRBJ1-5,.,TRBV24-1,TGTGCCACCAGTGATCTCACAGGGGGTGGTCAGCCCCAGCATTTT,CATSDLTGGGQPQHF
.,TRBJ1-1,few,TRBV11-2,TGTGCCAGCAGCTTAGGGTTCTATGAAGCTTTCTTT,CASSLGFYEAFF